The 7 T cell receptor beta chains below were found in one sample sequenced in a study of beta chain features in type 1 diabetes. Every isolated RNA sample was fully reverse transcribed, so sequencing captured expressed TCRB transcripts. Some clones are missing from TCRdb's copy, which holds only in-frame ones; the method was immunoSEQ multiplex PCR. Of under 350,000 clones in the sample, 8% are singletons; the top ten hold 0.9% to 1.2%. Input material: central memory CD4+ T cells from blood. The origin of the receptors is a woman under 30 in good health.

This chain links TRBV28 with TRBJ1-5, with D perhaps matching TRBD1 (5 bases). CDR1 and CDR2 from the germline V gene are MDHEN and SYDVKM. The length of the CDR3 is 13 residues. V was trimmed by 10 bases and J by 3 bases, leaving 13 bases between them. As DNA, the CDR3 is TGTGCCAACGGTAGGGGTTCCAATCAGCCCCAGCATTTT. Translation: CANGRGSNQPQHF. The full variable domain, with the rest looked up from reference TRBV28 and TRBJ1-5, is DVKVTQSSRYLVKRTGEKVFLECVQDMDHENMFWYRQDPGLGLRLIYFSYDVKMKEKGDIPEGYSVSREKKERFSLILESASTNQTSMYLCANGRGSNQPQHFGDGTRLSIL.

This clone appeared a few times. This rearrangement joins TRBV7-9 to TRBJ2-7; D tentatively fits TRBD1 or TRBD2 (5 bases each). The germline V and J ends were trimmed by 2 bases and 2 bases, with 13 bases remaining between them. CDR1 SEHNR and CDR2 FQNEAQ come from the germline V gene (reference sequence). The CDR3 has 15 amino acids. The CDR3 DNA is TGTGCCAGCAGCTTAACGGGGCTTAGTACCTACGAGCAGTACTTC. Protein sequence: CASSLTGLSTYEQYF. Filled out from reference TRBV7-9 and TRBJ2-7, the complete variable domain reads DTGVSQNPRHKITKRGQNVTFRCDPISEHNRLYWYRQTLGQGPEFLTYFQNEAQLEKSRLLSDRFSAERPKGSFSTLEIQRTEQGDSAMYLCASSLTGLSTYEQYFGPGTRLTVT.

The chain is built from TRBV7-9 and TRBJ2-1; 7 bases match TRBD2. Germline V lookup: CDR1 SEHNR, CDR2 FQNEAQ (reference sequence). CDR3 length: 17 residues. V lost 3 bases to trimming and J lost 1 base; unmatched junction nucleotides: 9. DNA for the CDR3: TGTGCCAGCAGCTTGTCCGTCGCTAGCGGATCCTACAATGAGCAGTTCTTC. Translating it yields CASSLSVASGSYNEQFF.

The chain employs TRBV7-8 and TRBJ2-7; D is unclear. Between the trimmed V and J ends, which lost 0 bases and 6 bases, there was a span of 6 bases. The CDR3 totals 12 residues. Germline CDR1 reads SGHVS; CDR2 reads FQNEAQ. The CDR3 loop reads CASSLAMGEQYV. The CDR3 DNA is TGTGCCAGCAGCTTAGCGATGGGCGAGCAGTACGTC.

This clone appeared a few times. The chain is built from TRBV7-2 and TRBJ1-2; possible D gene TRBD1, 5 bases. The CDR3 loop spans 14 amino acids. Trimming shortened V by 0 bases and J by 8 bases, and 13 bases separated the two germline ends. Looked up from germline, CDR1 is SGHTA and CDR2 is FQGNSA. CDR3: CASSLAGTNEGYTF. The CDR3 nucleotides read TGTGCCAGCAGCTTAGCAGGGACGAATGAGGGCTACACCTTC.

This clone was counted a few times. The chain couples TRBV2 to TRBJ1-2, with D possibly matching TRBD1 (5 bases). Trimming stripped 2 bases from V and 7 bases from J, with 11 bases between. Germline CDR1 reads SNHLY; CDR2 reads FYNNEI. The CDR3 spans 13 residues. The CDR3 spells CASSEFGQGGYTF. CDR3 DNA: TGTGCCAGCAGTGAATTCGGCCAGGGTGGCTACACCTTC.

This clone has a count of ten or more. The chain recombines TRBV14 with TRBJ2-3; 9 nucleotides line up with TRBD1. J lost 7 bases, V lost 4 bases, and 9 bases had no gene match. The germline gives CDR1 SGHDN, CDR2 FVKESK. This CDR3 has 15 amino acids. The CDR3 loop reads CASSPGTGFGNTQYF. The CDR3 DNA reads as TGTGCCAGCAGCCCCGGGACAGGGTTTGGAAATACGCAGTATTTT.